The 14 T cell receptor beta chains reported below all come from one sample, sequenced in a study of radiotherapy plus CTLA-4 blockade in lung cancer. Clones were read by immunoSEQ multiplex PCR, and TCRdb kept only the in-frame ones, dropping some. The profile shows some 73,000 clones, just under 75% of them singletons. The material was peripheral blood, obtained from a patient treated with radiotherapy plus ipilimumab. Receptors originate from a human donor with non-small cell lung cancer whose response to radiotherapy plus ipilimumab could not be evaluated.

The chain combines TRBV28 with TRBJ2-1, with 10 nucleotides matching TRBD2. Germline CDR1 MDHEN, CDR2 SYDVKM. CDR3 size: 14 residues. The V and J ends lost 4 bases and 6 bases, in that order; junction bases with no gene match: 3. This CDR3 reads CASSYLAGVNEQFF. The DNA for the CDR3 is TGTGCCAGCAGTTACCTAGCGGGGGTCAATGAGCAGTTCTTC.

This clone was counted a few times. The sample carries other DNA sequences with the same CDR3. The J gene is TRBJ2-5, the V gene TRBV5-1, with 14 bases lining up with TRBD2. The CDR3 runs 15 residues. Germline V gene data show CDR1 as SGHRS and CDR2 as YFSETQ. Unmatched junction bases numbered 3, after V lost 3 bases and J lost 5 bases. Here the CDR3 reads CASSSGLAGVETQYF. CDR3 bases: TGCGCCAGCAGCTCGGGACTAGCGGGAGTTGAGACCCAGTACTTC.

This chain joins TRBV28 and TRBJ2-5; 7 nucleotides line up with TRBD2. V was pared by 6 bases and J by 3 bases, with 7 bases of the junction left unmatched. The CDR3 runs 14 residues. Germline CDR1 MDHEN, CDR2 SYDVKM. CDR3 sequence reads: CASSPTGGEETQYF. Here the CDR3 DNA reads TGTGCCAGCAGCCCGACTGGGGGGGAAGAGACCCAGTACTTC.

This chain joins TRBV6-5 and TRBJ2-5, with D perhaps TRBD2 (5 bases). Germline V gene lookup returns CDR1 MNHEY and CDR2 SVGAGI. The CDR3 consists of 15 residues. V gave up 4 bases and J gave up 0 bases, with 12 bases separating them. The CDR3 nucleotides read TGTGCCAGCAGTTCCGGACTGGGCCACCAAGAGACCCAGTACTTC. It translates to CASSSGLGHQETQYF.

The chain has TRBV6-6 and TRBJ2-1; 8 bases are a match to TRBD2. The CDR3 loop spans 14 amino acids. V shed 6 bases, J shed 7 bases, and the junction held 8 bases outside the gene matches. Per the germline V gene, CDR1 is MNHNY and CDR2 is SVGAGI (reference sequence). CDR3 sequence reads: CASSVAGSGNEQFF. The DNA of the CDR3 is TGTGCCAGCAGCGTAGCGGGATCGGGGAATGAGCAGTTCTTC.

V is TRBV7-2 and J is TRBJ1-5, with D hard to call. Germline lookup yields CDR1 SGHTA and CDR2 FQGNSA. Trimming took 5 bases from V and 4 from J, leaving 9 bases between them. The CDR3 totals 13 residues. CDR3 protein: CASSRRTNQPQHF. The CDR3 nucleotides read TGTGCCAGCAGCCGACGGACTAATCAGCCCCAGCATTTT.

The chain couples TRBV7-2 to TRBJ1-3; TRBD1 agrees at 8 bases. J lost 4 bases, V lost 0 bases, and 2 bases had no gene match. The germline V gene encodes CDR1 SGHTA and CDR2 FQGNSA. The CDR3 extends over 15 amino acids. The CDR3 protein is CASSLAGQGGNTIYF. The CDR3 DNA reads as TGTGCCAGCAGCTTAGCAGGACAGGGAGGAAACACCATATATTTT.

This clone was found a few times. This chain uses TRBV9 with TRBJ2-1; D possibly corresponds to TRBD1 (5 bases). This CDR3 spans 16 amino acids. The V and J ends lost 0 bases and 2 bases respectively, with 12 bases between them. Germline CDR1 reads SGDLS; CDR2 reads YYNGEE. CDR3 sequence reads: CASSVGDSTPYNEQFF. CDR3 bases: TGTGCCAGCAGCGTAGGAGACAGTACCCCCTACAATGAGCAGTTCTTC.

DNA of the CDR3: TGCGCCAGCAGCCGGGGACTAGCGGGAGACACAGATACGCAGTATTTT. This encodes CASSRGLAGDTDTQYF. The V gene is TRBV5-1, the J gene TRBJ2-3; 14 bases fit TRBD2. The trim removed 4 bases at V and 2 bases at J, leaving 3 bases unmatched. The CDR3 is 16 amino acids. Germline V gene data show CDR1 as SGHRS and CDR2 as YFSETQ. The full variable domain, its missing parts supplied by reference TRBV5-1 and TRBJ2-3, is KAGVTQTPRYLIKTRGQQVTLSCSPISGHRSVSWYQQTPGQGLQFLFEYFSETQRNKGNFPGRFSGRQFSNSRSEMNVSTLELGDSALYLCASSRGLAGDTDTQYFGPGTRLTVL.

The rearrangement uses TRBV19 and TRBJ2-5, with 8 bases identical to TRBD2. Germline V gives CDR1 LNHDA, CDR2 SQIVND (reference sequence). The CDR3 spans 15 residues. V shed 5 bases, J shed 5 bases, and the junction held 10 bases outside the gene matches. The CDR3 region is CASSQRSGSGETQYF. The DNA of the CDR3 is TGTGCCAGTAGTCAACGGAGCGGGAGTGGCGAGACCCAGTACTTC.

This clone was seen more than once but under ten times. This chain joins TRBV14 and TRBJ2-4, with no clear D. The CDR3 runs to 12 residues. Looked up from germline, CDR1 is SGHDN and CDR2 is FVKESK. Trimming removed 0 bases from V and 7 bases from J, with 4 bases in between. Written as DNA, the CDR3 is TGTGCCAGCAGCCAAGATCGGAACATTCAGTACTTC. Residues: CASSQDRNIQYF.

The chain has TRBV30 and TRBJ1-5; D might be TRBD1 (5 bases). Germline-derived CDR1 and CDR2 are GTSNPN and SVGIG (reference sequence). CDR3 length: 14 amino acids. Trimming took 5 bases from V and 5 from J, leaving 16 bases between them. CDR3 bases: TGTGCCTGGGGGGGGGAAGCCGATTATCAGCCCCAGCATTTT. It encodes CAWGGEADYQPQHF.

This chain uses TRBV7-9 with TRBJ2-2, with D tentatively TRBD2 (5 bases). The CDR3 length is 16 residues. CDR1 and CDR2 (germline): SEHNR, FQNEAQ (reference sequence). Trimming cost V 6 bases and J 0 bases, with 14 bases left between them. As DNA, the CDR3 is TGTGCCAGCAGTAGAGCCGGGATTACGAACACCGGGGAGCTGTTTTTT. Amino acid sequence: CASSRAGITNTGELFF.

The chain recombines TRBV7-2 with TRBJ2-3, with D uncertain. The CDR3 is 12 residues long. Between the trimmed V and J ends, which lost 5 bases and 10 bases, there was a span of 13 bases. Germline CDR1 is SGHTA and CDR2 is FQGNSA. The CDR3 here is CASSPFFEAQYF. The CDR3 region has the DNA TGTGCCAGCAGCCCATTCTTTGAGGCGCAGTATTTT.